One and the same sample provided the 19 T cell receptor beta chains below, sequenced in a study of T cells in Graves' hyperthyroidism and ophthalmopathy (dated by TCRdb to between 2018 and 2021). The library was prepared using multiplex PCR. This sample was sequenced with an Illumina HiSeq 2000. Amplification of TCR beta CDR3 regions was carried out from RNA transcripts. A first-round RT-PCR of the TCR CDR3 used the HTBI primer set with the Qiagen OneStep RT-PCR kit. TCRdb reanalyzed the raw reads on its own, using fastp at Q25 for trimming and MiXCR for clone calling, and kept in-frame beta chains. Each entry merges the rows of one CDR3 protein and shows their most common DNA and genes. This sample is represented by approximately 200,000 distinct CDR3 sequences; around 19% of them were singletons. Approximately 40% of the sample lies in the top ten. What was sequenced was blood. All receptors come from a man in his forties or fifties with Graves' hyperthyroidism.

This clonotype was recorded many times. This chain uses TRBV7-8 with TRBJ2-3, with TRBD2 matching 8 bases. CDR3 length: 15 residues. The V segment lost 5 bases and the J segment 1 base; nucleotides outside the gene matches: 5. Germline values: CDR1 SGHVS, CDR2 FQNEAQ. CDR3 sequence: CASSPYSGGTDTQYF. CDR3 DNA: TGTGCCAGCAGCCCCTATAGCGGGGGCACAGATACGCAGTATTTT.

This clonotype has a count of ten or more. V and J are TRBV6-1 and TRBJ2-7, with D unresolved. The CDR3 sequence is 15 residues long. Germline CDR1 MNHNS, CDR2 SASEGT. Trimming shortened V by 5 bases and J by 0 bases, and 14 bases separated the two germline ends. CDR3: CASSRLLGDSYEQYF. In nucleotides, the CDR3 is TGTGCCAGCAGTCGACTGTTGGGCGACTCCTACGAGCAGTACTTC.

This clonotype was picked up a small number of times. The chain has TRBV9 and TRBJ2-7; TRBD2 matches at 11 bases. The trim removed 0 bases at V and 5 bases at J, leaving 4 bases unmatched. Germline V CDR1 and CDR2: SGDLS, YYNGEE. The CDR3 contains 15 residues. The DNA for the CDR3 is TGTGCCAGCAGCGTAGGTACTAGCGGGGGCAACGAGCAGTACTTC. As protein: CASSVGTSGGNEQYF.

This clonotype was seen a few times. The chain has TRBV7-9 and TRBJ1-4; the D is unclear. Looked up from germline, CDR1 is SEHNR and CDR2 is FQNEAQ (reference sequence). The V end lost 5 bases, the J end lost 6 bases, and 4 bases lay between the germline ends. The CDR3 has 11 amino acids. The CDR3 coding sequence is TGTGCCAGCAGCCGAGATGAAAAACTGTTTTTT. Residues: CASSRDEKLFF.

This clonotype was detected ten times or more. The rearrangement links TRBV28 to TRBJ1-4; D not certain. In germline, CDR1 is MDHEN, CDR2 SYDVKM. V was clipped by 6 bases and J by 0 bases, with 14 bases between them. The CDR3 contains 16 residues. The CDR3 region has the DNA TGTGCCAGCAGCCTTGTCCAGGCCGCAACTAATGAAAAACTGTTTTTT. It is translated as CASSLVQAATNEKLFF.

The sample holds a few counts of this clonotype. The CDR3 sequence is CATSDPLRAEAFF. In nucleotides, the CDR3 is TGTGCCACCAGTGATCCCCTTCGGGCTGAAGCTTTCTTT. The chain joins TRBV24-1 to TRBJ1-1; D is ambiguous. The germline gives CDR1 KGHDR, CDR2 SFDVKD. There are 13 residues in the CDR3. V was trimmed by 3 bases and J by 6 bases, leaving 10 bases between them.

The chain is built from TRBV2 and TRBJ1-2; 7 bases align to TRBD1. This CDR3 region has 14 residues. Germline trimming cut 6 bases from V and 9 bases from J; bases unmatched to any gene: 13. The germline V gene encodes CDR1 SNHLY and CDR2 FYNNEI. The CDR3 region is CASRATATGRSYTF. CDR3 sequence (DNA): TGTGCCAGCAGAGCGACCGCGACAGGGAGGAGCTACACCTTC.

This clonotype was seen only a few times. CDR3 nucleotide sequence: TGCGCCAGCAGCCTGGGACAGGGTTACACTGAAGCTTTCTTT. It is translated as CASSLGQGYTEAFF. J is TRBJ1-1 and V is TRBV5-1; 9 bases align to TRBD1. V shed 4 bases and J 3 bases; nucleotides not matched to a gene: 4. The CDR3 covers 14 residues. Germline CDR1 is SGHRS and CDR2 is YFSETQ.

The chain combines TRBV4-3 with TRBJ1-6; D not resolved. Germline lookup yields CDR1 LGHNA and CDR2 YSLEER. V was clipped by 4 bases and J by 0 bases, with 10 bases between them. The CDR3 length is 16 residues. CDR3 residues: CASSPQASSYNSPLHF. CDR3 DNA sequence: TGCGCCAGCAGCCCTCAGGCCTCCTCCTATAATTCACCCCTCCACTTT.

As for this clonotype: Being one base from a much bigger clone, this may be a read error. The V gene is TRBV7-2, the J gene TRBJ1-2; 10 nucleotides agree with TRBD1. The CDR3 is 18 residues long. V trimming: 4 bases; J trimming: 2 bases; junction bases outside the gene matches: 13. Looked up from germline, CDR1 is SGHTA and CDR2 is FQGNSA. The CDR3 nucleotides read TGTGCCAGCAGCTCCTATTGTGGACAGGGGGTGACGAACTATGGCTACACCTTC. It specifies CASSSYCGQGVTNYGYTF.

This clonotype is a singleton in its sample. The chain is built from TRBV29-1 and TRBJ2-1, with 9 bases fitting TRBD1. The CDR3 sequence is 14 residues long. CDR1 and CDR2 from the germline V gene are SQVTM and ANQGSEA. The junction had 5 bases not matched to a gene; V was cut back by 6 bases and J by 2 bases. CDR3: CSVSDRGTYNEQFF. In nucleotides, the CDR3 is TGCAGCGTCAGTGACAGGGGGACCTACAATGAGCAGTTCTTC.

This clonotype was recorded a few times. This chain joins TRBV9 and TRBJ2-7; D may be TRBD2 (5 bases). This CDR3 is 14 amino acids long. The germline V and J ends were trimmed by 0 bases and 6 bases, with 13 bases remaining between them. Per the germline V gene, CDR1 is SGDLS and CDR2 is YYNGEE. CDR3 nucleotides: TGTGCCAGCAGCGTAGGCGTAGGGAGATCCGAGCAGTACTTC. It translates to CASSVGVGRSEQYF.

There are many counts of this clonotype. V usage is TRBV4-3 and J usage is TRBJ1-5; 7 bases map to TRBD1. The V and J ends lost 1 base and 2 bases, in that order; junction bases with no gene match: 2. Germline CDR1 and CDR2: LGHNA and YSLEER. The CDR3 spans 15 residues. CDR3 in DNA: TGCGCCAGCAGCCAAGGACAGGGAGGCAATCAGCCCCAGCATTTT. Residues: CASSQGQGGNQPQHF.

This clonotype was counted at least ten times. The chain uses TRBV28 and TRBJ1-5; D is uncertain. V gave up 3 bases and J gave up 2 bases, with 11 bases separating them. The CDR3 runs to 15 residues. Germline V gives CDR1 MDHEN, CDR2 SYDVKM. The CDR3 is CASSLGPGGNQPQHF. In DNA, the CDR3 is TGTGCCAGCAGTTTGGGCCCAGGAGGCAATCAGCCCCAGCATTTT.

This chain links TRBV7-3 with TRBJ2-5, with 8 bases aligning to TRBD2. The CDR3 has 16 residues. Germline V CDR1 and CDR2: SGHTA, FQGTGA. Trimming removed 5 bases from V and 5 bases from J; junction bases left unmatched: 13. CDR3 nucleotide sequence: TGTGCCAGCAGCCGTCTAGCGGGTTTCTCTGGGGAGACCCAGTACTTC. It is translated as CASSRLAGFSGETQYF.

J is TRBJ2-5 and V is TRBV14; D may match TRBD1 or TRBD2 (5 bases each). The CDR3 contains 15 residues. Germline loops: CDR1 SGHDN, CDR2 FVKESK. Deletions cut 4 bases from V and 5 bases from J, with 17 bases between. CDR3 bases: TGTGCCAGCAGCCTTCAAGGAAGGGGACGGGAGACCCAGTACTTC. As protein: CASSLQGRGRETQYF.

This clonotype has at least ten counts. V usage is TRBV7-3 and J usage is TRBJ1-2; 7 bases are a match to TRBD1. The germline gives CDR1 SGHTA, CDR2 FQGTGA. The V segment lost 4 bases and the J segment 5 bases; nucleotides outside the gene matches: 7. The CDR3 loop spans 14 amino acids. The CDR3 coding sequence is TGTGCCAGCAGCTCCCCAGGGACAGAGTATGGCTACACCTTC. Amino acids: CASSSPGTEYGYTF.

This clonotype was counted many times. The chain combines TRBV7-2 with TRBJ2-2, with TRBD1 matching over 8 bases. The V and J ends lost 3 bases and 6 bases, in that order; junction bases with no gene match: 3. The germline gives CDR1 SGHTA, CDR2 FQGNSA. This CDR3 spans 14 amino acids. The CDR3 DNA reads TGTGCCAGCAGCTTGCAGGGGGCGTCCGGGGAGCTGTTTTTT. This sequence encodes CASSLQGASGELFF.

This chain connects TRBV24-1 to TRBJ2-3; 10 bases align to TRBD2. V dropped 0 bases and J dropped 1; count of bases not matched to a gene: 3. The CDR3 has 17 residues. Germline values: CDR1 KGHDR, CDR2 SFDVKD. The CDR3, as DNA: TGTGCCACCAGTGATTTGGGAGCGGGAGGGGGCACAGATACGCAGTATTTT. Translating gives CATSDLGAGGGTDTQYF.